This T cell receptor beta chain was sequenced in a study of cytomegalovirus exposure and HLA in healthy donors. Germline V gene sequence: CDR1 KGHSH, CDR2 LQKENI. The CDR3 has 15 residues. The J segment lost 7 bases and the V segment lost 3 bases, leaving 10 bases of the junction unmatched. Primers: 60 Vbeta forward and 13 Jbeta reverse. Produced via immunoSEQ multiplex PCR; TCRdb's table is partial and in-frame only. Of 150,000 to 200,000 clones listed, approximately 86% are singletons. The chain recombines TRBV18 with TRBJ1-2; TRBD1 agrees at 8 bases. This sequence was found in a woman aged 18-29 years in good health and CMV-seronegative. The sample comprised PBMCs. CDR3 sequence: CASSPGTGQVAGYTF. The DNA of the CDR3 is TGTGCCAGCTCACCGGGGACAGGACAGGTCGCTGGCTACACCTTC.